Listed below are T cell receptor beta chains from one sample, sequenced in a study of blood T cell repertoires in COVID-19. Assay used: immunoSEQ multiplex PCR; TCRdb lists only in-frame clones, some missing. The table lists some 150,000 clones, over 75% of them singletons. Sequenced sample: peripheral blood. These receptors were collected from a woman between 50 and 59 years old with acute or convalescent COVID-19. CDR3s include the opening cysteine and the closing phenylalanine or tryptophan. Each record gives: CDR3 protein, CDR3 DNA, J gene, clone size, V gene, D gene. The D gene is left open where the match is weak. Rows may omit the clone size; those that give it use once, few, many or a size class.

CDR3 protein: CASSLWTGGADGYTF
CDR3 DNA: TGTGCCAGCAGTTTATGGACAGGGGGCGCAGATGGCTACACCTTC
J gene: TRBJ1-2
clone size: NA
V gene: TRBV28
D gene: TRBD1

CDR3 protein: CASRYSPNSPLHF
CDR3 DNA: TGTGCCAGTCGTTACAGCCCTAATTCACCCCTCCACTTT
J gene: TRBJ1-6
clone size: NA
V gene: TRBV19
D gene: NA

CDR3 protein: CAWSASNIGTLEKLFF
CDR3 DNA: TGTGCCTGGAGTGCCTCTAATATCGGGACATTGGAAAAACTGTTTTTT
J gene: TRBJ1-4
clone size: NA
V gene: TRBV30
D gene: NA

CDR3 protein: CASKPHQANYGYTF
CDR3 DNA: TGTGCCAGTAAACCGCACCAGGCAAACTATGGCTACACCTTC
J gene: TRBJ1-2
clone size: NA
V gene: TRBV19
D gene: NA

CDR3 protein: CASSYSTGQKHEQFF
CDR3 DNA: TGTGCCAGCAGTTACTCAACAGGACAAAAACATGAGCAGTTCTTC
J gene: TRBJ2-1
clone size: NA
V gene: TRBV6-5
D gene: NA

CDR3 protein: CASLTGRVQETQYF
CDR3 DNA: TGTGCCAGCCTTACGGGGAGAGTACAAGAGACCCAGTACTTC
J gene: TRBJ2-5
clone size: NA
V gene: TRBV2
D gene: NA

CDR3 protein: CASSQTGGNTEAFF
CDR3 DNA: TGCGCCAGCAGTCAGACAGGGGGTAACACTGAAGCTTTCTTT
J gene: TRBJ1-1
clone size: NA
V gene: TRBV4-3
D gene: TRBD1

CDR3 protein: CASFPNRGLDYGYTF
CDR3 DNA: TGTGCCAGCTTCCCAAACCGGGGTTTGGACTATGGCTACACCTTC
J gene: TRBJ1-2
clone size: NA
V gene: TRBV18
D gene: NA

CDR3 protein: CASKAGGGFVNEQFF
CDR3 DNA: TGTGCCAGCAAGGCGGGGGGGGGTTTTGTCAATGAGCAGTTCTTC
J gene: TRBJ2-1
clone size: NA
V gene: TRBV6-5
D gene: TRBD2

CDR3 protein: CASSQDPKGKFSPLHF
CDR3 DNA: TGTGCCAGCAGCCAAGACCCCAAGGGGAAGTTTTCACCCCTCCACTTT
J gene: TRBJ1-6
clone size: NA
V gene: TRBV3-1/TRBV3-2
D gene: NA

CDR3 protein: CASGQSTNNQPQHF
CDR3 DNA: TGTGCCAGTGGTCAGTCCACCAACAATCAGCCCCAGCATTTT
J gene: TRBJ1-5
clone size: NA
V gene: TRBV6-5
D gene: NA

CDR3 protein: CASSMESTVGTQYF
CDR3 DNA: TGTGCCAGCAGCATGGAATCGACAGTCGGGACCCAGTACTTC
J gene: TRBJ2-5
clone size: NA
V gene: TRBV7-8
D gene: NA

CDR3 protein: CASMSPVLRNTEAFF
CDR3 DNA: TGTGCCAGCATGTCACCGGTTCTGAGGAACACTGAAGCTTTCTTT
J gene: TRBJ1-1
clone size: NA
V gene: TRBV19
D gene: NA

CDR3 protein: CASSGDSRDRIAYGYTF
CDR3 DNA: TGTGCCAGCAGCGGAGATTCCCGGGACAGGATCGCTTATGGCTACACCTTC
J gene: TRBJ1-2
clone size: NA
V gene: TRBV9
D gene: TRBD1

CDR3 protein: CASSPSGGIADTQYF
CDR3 DNA: TGTGCCAGCAGCCCAAGCGGCGGGATCGCAGATACGCAGTATTTT
J gene: TRBJ2-3
clone size: NA
V gene: TRBV7-2
D gene: NA

CDR3 protein: CATQDGGTEAFF
CDR3 DNA: TGTGCCACACAGGACGGGGGCACTGAAGCTTTCTTT
J gene: TRBJ1-1
clone size: few
V gene: TRBV28
D gene: NA

CDR3 protein: CASSQELRENTEAFF
CDR3 DNA: TGCGCCAGCAGCCAGGAACTCCGGGAGAACACTGAAGCTTTCTTT
J gene: TRBJ1-1
clone size: NA
V gene: TRBV4-3
D gene: NA

CDR3 protein: CASSEGGQGFTEAFF
CDR3 DNA: TGTGCCAGCAGCGAGGGAGGACAGGGCTTCACTGAAGCTTTCTTT
J gene: TRBJ1-1
clone size: NA
V gene: TRBV9
D gene: TRBD1

CDR3 protein: CASSSSTGPQPQHF
CDR3 DNA: TGTGCCAGCAGTTCCTCGACAGGGCCTCAGCCCCAGCATTTT
J gene: TRBJ1-5
clone size: NA
V gene: TRBV28
D gene: TRBD1

CDR3 protein: CAIRSGQENQPQHF
CDR3 DNA: TGTGCCATCAGATCGGGACAGGAGAATCAGCCCCAGCATTTT
J gene: TRBJ1-5
clone size: NA
V gene: TRBV10-3
D gene: TRBD1

CDR3 protein: CASAGGGDSYNEQFF
CDR3 DNA: TGCGCCAGCGCAGGCGGGGGGGACTCCTACAATGAGCAGTTCTTC
J gene: TRBJ2-1
clone size: NA
V gene: TRBV10-2
D gene: TRBD2

CDR3 protein: CASSLTSTEAFF
CDR3 DNA: TGTGCCAGCAGCCTCACTTCGACTGAAGCTTTCTTT
J gene: TRBJ1-1
clone size: few
V gene: TRBV4-2
D gene: NA

CDR3 protein: CASSSTAAPGYEQYF
CDR3 DNA: TGTGCCAGCTCATCCACAGCGGCTCCCGGCTACGAGCAGTACTTC
J gene: TRBJ2-7
clone size: NA
V gene: TRBV18
D gene: NA

CDR3 protein: CASSFWGGEETQYF
CDR3 DNA: TGTGCCAGCAGCTTTTGGGGGGGGGAAGAGACCCAGTACTTC
J gene: TRBJ2-5
clone size: NA
V gene: TRBV7-6
D gene: TRBD2

CDR3 protein: CSVARLVDYGYTF
CDR3 DNA: TGCAGCGTTGCCCGGTTGGTGGACTATGGCTACACCTTC
J gene: TRBJ1-2
clone size: NA
V gene: TRBV29-1
D gene: NA

CDR3 protein: CASTGQLTYEQYF
CDR3 DNA: TGTGCCAGCACTGGGCAGCTTACCTACGAGCAGTACTTC
J gene: TRBJ2-7
clone size: NA
V gene: TRBV2
D gene: NA

CDR3 protein: CASSFAGGYNSPLHF
CDR3 DNA: TGCGCCAGCAGCTTCGCGGGGGGCTATAATTCACCCCTCCACTTT
J gene: TRBJ1-6
clone size: NA
V gene: TRBV5-1
D gene: NA

CDR3 protein: CASSQDRGNTIYF
CDR3 DNA: TGCGCCAGCAGCCAAGATCGTGGAAACACCATATATTTT
J gene: TRBJ1-3
clone size: NA
V gene: TRBV4-3
D gene: NA

CDR3 protein: CASSLGPQGSFNEKLFF
CDR3 DNA: TGTGCCAGCAGCTTGGGTCCCCAGGGTTCGTTTAATGAAAAACTGTTTTTT
J gene: TRBJ1-4
clone size: NA
V gene: TRBV5-5
D gene: NA

CDR3 protein: CASSEVQPQHF
CDR3 DNA: TGTGCCAGCAGTGAAGTACAGCCCCAGCATTTT
J gene: TRBJ1-5
clone size: few
V gene: TRBV6-1
D gene: NA

CDR3 protein: CASSQSTGVGGEQYF
CDR3 DNA: TGCGCCAGCAGCCAATCGACAGGGGTAGGAGGCGAGCAGTACTTC
J gene: TRBJ2-7
clone size: NA
V gene: TRBV4-3
D gene: TRBD1

CDR3 protein: CASSPTTSSPLHF
CDR3 DNA: TGTGCCAGCAGCCCAACGACAAGCTCACCCCTCCACTTT
J gene: TRBJ1-6
clone size: NA
V gene: TRBV14
D gene: NA

CDR3 protein: CASSGTGTEAFF
CDR3 DNA: TGTGCCAGCAGTGGGACAGGGACTGAAGCTTTCTTT
J gene: TRBJ1-1
clone size: few
V gene: TRBV12-3/TRBV12-4
D gene: TRBD1

CDR3 protein: CASSNNYEQYF
CDR3 DNA: TGTGCCAGCAGTAACAACTACGAGCAGTACTTC
J gene: TRBJ2-7
clone size: NA
V gene: TRBV12-3/TRBV12-4
D gene: NA

CDR3 protein: CASSFGTGGTTNYGYTF
CDR3 DNA: TGTGCCAGCAGCTTCGGAACAGGGGGAACTACTAACTATGGCTACACCTTC
J gene: TRBJ1-2
clone size: NA
V gene: TRBV7-9
D gene: TRBD1

CDR3 protein: CASSEDRSTGELFF
CDR3 DNA: TGTGCCAGCAGCGAGGACAGATCTACCGGGGAGCTGTTTTTT
J gene: TRBJ2-2
clone size: NA
V gene: TRBV11-2
D gene: NA

CDR3 protein: CASSEGRRLEVGYNEQFF
CDR3 DNA: TGTGCCAGCAGTGAAGGAAGGCGACTTGAGGTCGGGTACAATGAGCAGTTCTTC
J gene: TRBJ2-1
clone size: NA
V gene: TRBV6-1
D gene: NA

CDR3 protein: CASSPPPGSTVYGYTF
CDR3 DNA: TGTGCCAGCTCACCACCGCCCGGGAGCACCGTCTATGGCTACACCTTC
J gene: TRBJ1-2
clone size: NA
V gene: TRBV18
D gene: NA

CDR3 protein: CASSPGSNYGYTF
CDR3 DNA: TGTGCCAGCAGCCCAGGGTCCAACTATGGCTACACCTTC
J gene: TRBJ1-2
clone size: NA
V gene: TRBV28
D gene: NA

CDR3 protein: CASIPGGATGELFF
CDR3 DNA: TGTGCCAGCATCCCCGGAGGGGCGACCGGGGAGCTGTTTTTT
J gene: TRBJ2-2
clone size: NA
V gene: TRBV28
D gene: NA